Presented here are 21 T cell receptor beta chains from one specimen sequenced in a study of blood T cell repertoires in COVID-19 (TCRdb year 2020). Library preparation was by the immunoSEQ multiplex PCR assay. Not all clones reach the TCRdb copy of this immuneACCESS table, which keeps in-frame sequences only. Checked studies attribute under half of the gap to unresolved V genes and leave the rest unexplained. This sample comprises 100,000 to 150,000 clones, more than 70% of them detected only once. Jointly, the top ten make up 1.5% to 1.9% of the sample. Sequencing used peripheral blood. These TCRs come from a human donor in a cohort sampled during active COVID-19.

The chain uses TRBV5-1 and TRBJ2-2; 7 bases match TRBD2. Per germline, CDR1 SGHRS and CDR2 YFSETQ. The V segment lost 0 bases and the J segment 4 bases; nucleotides outside the gene matches: 6. This CDR3 is built from 16 residues. The CDR3 DNA sequence: TGCGCCAGCAGCTTGGGGGCTAGCGGAGGCACCGGGGAGCTGTTTTTT. Translating it yields CASSLGASGGTGELFF.

In DNA, the CDR3 is TGCGCCAGCAGCGGCGACAGAATTGAAGCTTTCTTT. Residues: CASSGDRIEAFF. The chain combines TRBV5-1 with TRBJ1-1; D is perhaps TRBD1 (5 bases). Deletions cut 4 bases from V and 7 bases from J, with 11 bases between. The germline gives CDR1 SGHRS, CDR2 YFSETQ. The CDR3 covers 12 residues.

The V and J genes are TRBV29-1 and TRBJ2-5; TRBD1 might be the D (6 bases). The germline V and J ends were trimmed by 5 bases and 5 bases, with 15 bases remaining between them. This CDR3 has 13 residues. Germline CDR1 SQVTM, CDR2 ANQGSEA. The CDR3 here is CSVRDTPRETQYF. The DNA for the CDR3 is TGCAGCGTTCGGGACACCCCCCGGGAGACCCAGTACTTC. The full variable domain, with the rest looked up from reference TRBV29-1 and TRBJ2-5, is SAVISQKPSRDICQRGTSLTIQCQVDSQVTMMFWYRQQPGQSLTLIATANQGSEATYESGFVIDKFPISRPNLTFSTLTVSNMSPEDSSIYLCSVRDTPRETQYFGPGTRLLVL.

The rearrangement joins TRBV2 to TRBJ2-1, with a possible D match to TRBD1 (6 bases). CDR3 size: 14 residues. V was trimmed by 10 bases and J by 6 bases, leaving 19 bases between them. Germline values: CDR1 SNHLY, CDR2 FYNNEI. The CDR3, as DNA: TGTGCCACCCCCGGGGCAGGGGCCAGCAATGAGCAGTTCTTC. Translated, it gives CATPGAGASNEQFF. Based on the CDR3 plus reference TRBV2 and TRBJ2-1, the full variable domain is EPEVTQTPSHQVTQMGQEVILRCVPISNHLYFYWYRQILGQKVEFLVSFYNNEISEKSEIFDDQFSVERPDGSNFTLKIRSTKLEDSAMYFCATPGAGASNEQFFGPGTRLTVL.

This clone was detected only once. V and J are TRBV11-2 and TRBJ2-7, with TRBD2 matching 7 bases. Trimming took 6 bases from V and 6 from J; bases not matched to a gene: 8. The CDR3 has 13 residues. CDR1 SGHAT and CDR2 FQNNGV come from the germline V gene. Written as DNA, the CDR3 is TGTGCCAGCAGACTTTCGGGGGGTGCCGAGCAGTACTTC. This translates into CASRLSGGAEQYF.

V usage is TRBV5-4 and J usage is TRBJ2-5, with 11 bases aligning to TRBD2. This CDR3 comprises 16 residues. Germline loops: CDR1 SGHNT, CDR2 YYREEE (reference sequence). J was trimmed by 4 bases and V by 4 bases; bases with no gene match: 9. In DNA form, the CDR3 reads TGTGCCAGCAGCCTCCTTAGCGGGGGGGGACGAGAGACCCAGTACTTC. It is translated as CASSLLSGGGRETQYF.

The genes are TRBV2 and TRBJ2-1; the match to TRBD1 covers 7 bases. Germline CDR1 SNHLY, CDR2 FYNNEI. The CDR3 length is 14 residues. V lost 5 bases and J lost 5; bases outside the gene matches: 6. The CDR3 spells CASSRQGVHNEQFF. In DNA, the CDR3 is TGTGCCAGCAGTAGACAGGGAGTCCACAATGAGCAGTTCTTC.

This clone was recorded a few times. This sequence joins TRBV18 and TRBJ2-7, with a possible D match to TRBD2 (6 bases). V dropped 2 bases and J dropped 0 bases, with 11 bases sitting between them. CDR1 and CDR2 from the germline V gene are KGHSH and LQKENI. This CDR3 contains 15 residues. CDR3 DNA: TGTGCCAGCTCACCAAGGCACGGGGGCTCCTACGAGCAGTACTTC. Its protein product is CASSPRHGGSYEQYF.

About this clone: The junction and the germline gene differ at one end; a read error may be behind it. Other DNA sequences of this sample code for an identical CDR3. The chain recombines TRBV7-7 with TRBJ2-2; 9 bases match TRBD2. Germline V gives CDR1 SSHAT, CDR2 FNYEAQ (reference sequence). This CDR3 comprises 16 residues. The DNA of the CDR3 is TGTGCTAGCAGCTCAACTGGGACTAGCATCACCGGGGAGCTGTTTTTT. It codes for CASSSTGTSITGELFF.

The chain is built from TRBV7-8 and TRBJ2-7, with 8 bases fitting TRBD2. The CDR3 runs 14 residues. V was pared by 5 bases and J by 4 bases, with 7 bases of the junction left unmatched. Germline V lookup: CDR1 SGHVS, CDR2 FQNEAQ. The chain's CDR3 is CASSNGGAGYEQYF. For the CDR3, the DNA is TGTGCCAGCAGCAACGGGGGGGCCGGGTACGAGCAGTACTTC.

The table lists this clone with a count of one. The chain has TRBV29-1 and TRBJ1-4; possibly TRBD1 for D (6 bases). Trimming left V 4 bases short and J 3 bases short, with 15 bases between. The CDR3 has 15 amino acids. Germline loops: CDR1 SQVTM, CDR2 ANQGSEA. CDR3 amino acids: CSVALGASSNEKLFF. The DNA for the CDR3 is TGCAGCGTTGCATTGGGGGCCTCCTCTAATGAAAAACTGTTTTTT.

The chain's CDR3 is CASSKSGHYQPQHF. The DNA for the CDR3 is TGTGCCAGCAGTAAATCCGGACACTATCAGCCCCAGCATTTT. This rearrangement joins TRBV6-5 to TRBJ1-5, with D possibly TRBD1 on 5 matching bases. There are 14 residues in the CDR3. Looked up from germline, CDR1 is MNHEY and CDR2 is SVGAGI. V gave up 5 bases and J gave up 5 bases, with 13 bases separating them.

The rearrangement links TRBV11-2 to TRBJ2-5; a weak D match, TRBD1 (6 bases). Germline CDR1 SGHAT, CDR2 FQNNGV. V was clipped by 8 bases and J by 3 bases, with 16 bases between them. The CDR3 has 14 residues. CDR3 DNA sequence: TGTGCCAGCGGGAAAACTCGGACAGAAGAGACCCAGTACTTC. The encoded protein is CASGKTRTEETQYF.

This clone was recorded once. The same CDR3 can be traced to other DNA sequences in this sample. The chain links TRBV3-1 (or the pseudogene TRBV3-2) to TRBJ2-7; TRBD2 agrees at 13 bases. Germline CDR1 and CDR2: LGHDT and YNNKEL (reference sequence). This CDR3 is built from 17 residues. The J segment lost 0 bases and the V segment lost 4 bases, leaving 6 bases of the junction unmatched. The CDR3 protein is CASSPRTSGRSSYEQYF. The CDR3, as DNA: TGTGCCAGCAGCCCCCGGACTAGCGGGAGAAGCTCCTACGAGCAGTACTTC.

The chain combines TRBV28 with TRBJ1-2, with D possibly TRBD1 on 5 matching bases. With 6 bases removed from V and 3 bases from J, the gap between germline ends came to 17 bases. Germline loops: CDR1 MDHEN, CDR2 SYDVKM. The CDR3 length is 15 residues. The CDR3: CASSLTSGFDYGYTF. The CDR3 DNA is TGTGCCAGCAGCCTGACCTCAGGGTTTGACTATGGCTACACCTTC.

This sequence joins TRBV28 and TRBJ2-7; D call uncertain. This CDR3 is built from 10 residues. Germline V gives CDR1 MDHEN, CDR2 SYDVKM. The V gene lost 8 bases and the J gene lost 2 bases, with 4 bases spanning the gap. The CDR3 nucleotides read TGTGCCAGCGCTACCTACGAGCAGTACTTC. Protein sequence: CASATYEQYF.

The rearrangement uses TRBV3-1 (or the pseudogene TRBV3-2) and TRBJ2-7; 13 positions agree with TRBD2. V lost 4 bases and J lost 1; bases outside the gene matches: 7. This CDR3 has 17 residues. Germline lookup yields CDR1 LGHDT and CDR2 YNNKEL (reference sequence). In DNA, the CDR3 is TGTGCCAGCAGCCCTTTTACTAGCGGGAGGGGATCCTACGAGCAGTACTTC. It encodes CASSPFTSGRGSYEQYF.

V usage is TRBV27 and J usage is TRBJ1-2; 9 bases are shared with TRBD1. This CDR3 contains 14 residues. With 5 bases clipped from V and 6 bases from J, the junction kept 7 bases outside the gene matches. Germline CDR1 MNHEY, CDR2 SMNVEV (reference sequence). The CDR3 DNA is TGTGCCAGCAGTAGGGACAGGGTGTTGGATGGCTACACCTTC. Translated, it gives CASSRDRVLDGYTF.

This clone has a single count. The CDR3 DNA is TGTGCCAGCAGCCAAGAAGCCCGACTAGCGGGGGGGGCAGATACGCAGTATTTT. Protein: CASSQEARLAGGADTQYF. V gene TRBV3-1 (or the pseudogene TRBV3-2) combines with J gene TRBJ2-3; 14 nucleotides agree with TRBD2. The V gene end was trimmed by 0 bases and the J gene end by 4 bases; junction bases not matched to a gene: 6. From germline, CDR1 is LGHDT and CDR2 YNNKEL (reference sequence). The CDR3 length is 18 residues.

The chain uses TRBV2 and TRBJ2-7; 7 nucleotides match TRBD2. Losses at the gene ends were 2 bases for V and 4 bases for J; bases not matched to a gene: 17. The CDR3 is 18 amino acids. Looked up from germline, CDR1 is SNHLY and CDR2 is FYNNEI. The CDR3: CASSEQERFREVKYEQYF. The CDR3 bases are TGTGCCAGCAGTGAACAAGAAAGGTTCCGGGAGGTGAAATACGAGCAGTACTTC.

J is TRBJ2-2 and V is TRBV5-1; weak D call: TRBD2 (6 bases). CDR3 length: 16 residues. Trimming pared 5 bases from V and 2 bases from J, leaving 16 bases between. Germline CDR1 is SGHRS and CDR2 is YFSETQ. Here the CDR3 DNA reads TGCGCCAGCAGTGGAGGGGCGTCATATAACACCGGGGAGCTGTTTTTT. It yields the protein CASSGGASYNTGELFF.